A single sample gave rise to the 9 T cell receptor beta chains below, sequenced in a study of blood T cell repertoires in COVID-19. The data were produced by immunoSEQ multiplex PCR, yet TCRdb's version contains in-frame clones alone and is incomplete. Of 180,000 or so clones listed, approximately 85% were seen once; the top ten hold about a tenth. The specimen was peripheral blood. These receptors originate from a human donor with active or convalescent COVID-19. The donor label of this sample is uncertain.

This clone has more than one count but fewer than ten. V and J are TRBV28 and TRBJ1-4; TRBD1 is a possible D gene (5 bases). Deletions cut 3 bases from V and 10 bases from J, with 21 bases between. The CDR3 has 16 residues. Germline V CDR1 and CDR2: MDHEN, SYDVKM. CDR3 DNA sequence: TGTGCCAGCAGTTTCGGGGGGGGGTTCCAGGACCGAAAACTGTTTTTT. Its protein is CASSFGGGFQDRKLFF.

The rearrangement uses TRBV30 and TRBJ2-5, with 7 bases identical to TRBD2. The V gene end was trimmed by 0 bases and the J gene end by 3 bases; junction bases not matched to a gene: 4. Germline CDR1 and CDR2: GTSNPN and SVGIG (reference sequence). The CDR3 covers 14 residues. The CDR3 sequence is CAWSVGLAEETQYF. CDR3 DNA: TGTGCCTGGAGTGTCGGGCTAGCGGAAGAGACCCAGTACTTC.

The rearrangement joins TRBV6-5 to TRBJ2-7, with TRBD2 as a possible D gene (7 bases). Trimming left V 0 bases short and J 4 bases short, with 13 bases between. Germline CDR1 reads MNHEY; CDR2 reads SVGAGI. The CDR3 has 15 amino acids. The CDR3 DNA follows: TGTGCCAGCAGTTACTCCCCTCGGGGGGCGTACGAGCAGTACTTC. This gives the protein CASSYSPRGAYEQYF.

This chain's CDR3 is CASFEHREGRYTF. The CDR3 DNA is TGTGCCAGTTTCGAACACAGGGAGGGGAGATACACCTTC. The genes are TRBV28 and TRBJ1-2; D perhaps matches TRBD1 (6 bases). From germline, CDR1 is MDHEN and CDR2 SYDVKM. This CDR3 has 13 residues. V lost 9 bases and J lost 11, with 22 bases in between.

The chain couples TRBV4-2 to TRBJ2-7; D might be TRBD2 (5 bases). CDR3 length equals 14 residues. CDR1 and CDR2 (germline): LGHNA, YNFKEQ. V was shortened by 2 bases and J by 0 bases, with 8 bases between the two germline ends. In DNA form, the CDR3 reads TGTGCCAGCAGCCAATCGGGGAGCTCCTACGAGCAGTACTTC. Translating gives CASSQSGSSYEQYF.

The J gene is TRBJ1-2, the V gene TRBV30; 11 bases are shared with TRBD1. The germline CDR1 and CDR2 sequences are GTSNPN and SVGIG (reference sequence). The CDR3 has 15 amino acids. Unmatched junction bases numbered 7, after V lost 4 bases and J lost 3 bases. The CDR3 bases are TGTGCCTGGACTCCAGGACAGGGGGCCTACTATGGCTACACCTTC. Its protein is CAWTPGQGAYYGYTF.

The gene calls are TRBV12-3 or TRBV12-4 and TRBJ2-7; possible D gene TRBD2, 6 bases. V was pared by 6 bases and J by 4 bases, with 13 bases between. The CDR3 totals 13 residues. For the CDR3, the DNA is TGTGCCAGCAGACCCGGGACTCTTTACGAGCAGTACTTC. Translated: CASRPGTLYEQYF.

The rearrangement links TRBV18 to TRBJ2-7; 11 nucleotides align to TRBD1. After removal of 2 bases from V and 4 bases from J, the junction contained 4 bases not matched to a gene. The CDR3 is 15 amino acids. Germline V gene data show CDR1 as KGHSH and CDR2 as LQKENI. The chain's CDR3 is CASSPWGTGGYEQYF. The CDR3 nucleotides are TGTGCCAGCTCACCATGGGGGACAGGGGGATACGAGCAGTACTTC.

This clone was seen a handful of times. The chain joins TRBV2 to TRBJ2-4; 12 bases agree with TRBD2. The CDR3 consists of 18 residues. CDR1 is SNHLY, CDR2 FYNNEI, per germline. J lost 0 bases, V lost 4 bases, and 7 bases had no gene match. CDR3 residues: CASSAASGRAGAKNIQYF. The CDR3 region has the DNA TGTGCCAGCAGTGCGGCTAGCGGGAGGGCCGGAGCCAAAAACATTCAGTACTTC.